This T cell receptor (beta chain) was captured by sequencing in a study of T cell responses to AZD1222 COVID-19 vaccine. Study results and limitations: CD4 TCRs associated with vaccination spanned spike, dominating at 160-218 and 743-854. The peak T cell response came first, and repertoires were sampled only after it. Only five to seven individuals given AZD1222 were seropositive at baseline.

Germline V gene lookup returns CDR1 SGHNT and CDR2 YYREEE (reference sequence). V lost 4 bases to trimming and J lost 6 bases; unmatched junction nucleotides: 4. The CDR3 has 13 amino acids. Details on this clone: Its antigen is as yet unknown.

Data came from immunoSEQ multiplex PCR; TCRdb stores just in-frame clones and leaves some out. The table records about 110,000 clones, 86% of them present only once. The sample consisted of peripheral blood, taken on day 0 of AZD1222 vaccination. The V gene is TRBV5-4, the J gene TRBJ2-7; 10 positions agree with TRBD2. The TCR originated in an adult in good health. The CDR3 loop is CASSQRGGAEQYF. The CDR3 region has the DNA TGTGCCAGCAGCCAGCGGGGGGGAGCCGAGCAGTACTTC.